This is a list of T cell receptor beta chains from one sample in a study of response to subunit inactivated influenza vaccine. TCRdb processed the RT-PCR reads anew with MiXCR; each CDR3 protein has one entry. Counted here are about 610,000 distinct CDR3 sequences, around 13% occurring once; the ten biggest clones make up around 10%. The starting material was PBMCs from blood, obtained approximately 13 days after vaccination. The source is a man aged 45-65 years who received an inactivated influenza vaccine. CDR3s include the opening cysteine and the closing phenylalanine or tryptophan. D genes are given only for firm matches. Clone size is shown for a subset of rows, as once, few, many or a class of expanded clone.

clone size: NA
V gene: TRBV10-3
D gene: NA
J gene: TRBJ1-1
CDR3 DNA: TGTGCCATCAAGTTAACGGGAAACACTGAAGCTTTCTTT
CDR3 protein: CAIKLTGNTEAFF

clone size: few
V gene: TRBV20-1
D gene: TRBD2
J gene: TRBJ2-1
CDR3 DNA: TGCAGTGCTACAAGCTCGGCGGGGGGCAAGTTCTTC
CDR3 protein: CSATSSAGGKFF

clone size: NA
V gene: TRBV9
D gene: NA
J gene: TRBJ1-1
CDR3 DNA: TGTGCCAGCAGCCCAACACAAGGACAGCGGAACACTGAAGCTTTCTTT
CDR3 protein: CASSPTQGQRNTEAFF

clone size: NA
V gene: TRBV12-3/TRBV12-4
D gene: TRBD2
J gene: TRBJ2-5
CDR3 DNA: TGTGCCAGCAGTGGTGGGACTAGCGGTGCACAAGAGACCCAGTACTTC
CDR3 protein: CASSGGTSGAQETQYF

clone size: NA
V gene: TRBV4-3
D gene: NA
J gene: TRBJ2-7
CDR3 DNA: TGCGCCAGCAGCCAACAAACAGGGAGGAGGTACGAGCAGTACTTC
CDR3 protein: CASSQQTGRRYEQYF

clone size: NA
V gene: TRBV2
D gene: TRBD1
J gene: TRBJ2-1
CDR3 DNA: TGTGCCAGCAGTGATCCCAGGGACAGGGTGTCTAATGAGCAGTTCTTC
CDR3 protein: CASSDPRDRVSNEQFF

clone size: few
V gene: TRBV7-9
D gene: NA
J gene: TRBJ2-3
CDR3 DNA: TGTGCCAGCAACCCCGGGGACCCTGACACAGATACGCAGTATTTT
CDR3 protein: CASNPGDPDTDTQYF

clone size: few
V gene: TRBV27
D gene: NA
J gene: TRBJ2-7
CDR3 DNA: TGTGCCAGCAGTTGGGACGGTTTTCTAGCTGAGTACGAGCAGTACTTC
CDR3 protein: CASSWDGFLAEYEQYF

clone size: NA
V gene: TRBV12-3/TRBV12-4
D gene: TRBD1
J gene: TRBJ1-5
CDR3 DNA: TGTGCCAGCAGTTCAACAGGGGGCTGGCAGCCCCAGCATTTT
CDR3 protein: CASSSTGGWQPQHF

clone size: NA
V gene: TRBV18
D gene: TRBD1
J gene: TRBJ1-6
CDR3 DNA: TGTGCCAGCTCACCTTCCAACAGGGGGACCAATTCACCCCTCCACTTT
CDR3 protein: CASSPSNRGTNSPLHF

clone size: few
V gene: TRBV20-1
D gene: NA
J gene: TRBJ2-5
CDR3 DNA: TGCAGTGCTAGAAGGAGGCGGGCCGTAGAGACCCAGTACTTC
CDR3 protein: CSARRRRAVETQYF

clone size: few
V gene: TRBV7-9
D gene: NA
J gene: TRBJ1-1
CDR3 DNA: TGTGCCAGCAGCCCCTCCGGGAGTGAAGCTTTCTTT
CDR3 protein: CASSPSGSEAFF

clone size: NA
V gene: TRBV28
D gene: NA
J gene: TRBJ1-4
CDR3 DNA: TGTGCCAGCAGTTTCCGACAGACCCGAAGTGAAAAACTGTTTTTT
CDR3 protein: CASSFRQTRSEKLFF

clone size: NA
V gene: TRBV29-1
D gene: NA
J gene: TRBJ2-3
CDR3 DNA: TGCAGCGTTGCCGACAGGAACACAGATACGCAGTATTTT
CDR3 protein: CSVADRNTDTQYF

clone size: NA
V gene: TRBV19
D gene: TRBD1
J gene: TRBJ2-5
CDR3 DNA: TGTGCCAGTAGTTCCCACAGGGGACAAGAGACCCAGTACTTC
CDR3 protein: CASSSHRGQETQYF

clone size: few
V gene: TRBV5-1
D gene: TRBD1
J gene: TRBJ1-1
CDR3 DNA: TGCGCCAGCAGCTTGTCGGGACAGATGAACACTGAAGCTTTCTTT
CDR3 protein: CASSLSGQMNTEAFF

clone size: few
V gene: TRBV3-1
D gene: TRBD2
J gene: TRBJ2-1
CDR3 DNA: TGTGCCAGCAGCCTCAGCGGGATTGGGTACAATGAGCAGTTCTTC
CDR3 protein: CASSLSGIGYNEQFF

clone size: NA
V gene: TRBV20-1
D gene: TRBD2
J gene: TRBJ2-1
CDR3 DNA: TGCAGTGCTAGAGATCTGGTAGCGGGCTCCCTCAATGAGCAGTTCTTC
CDR3 protein: CSARDLVAGSLNEQFF

clone size: NA
V gene: TRBV6-5
D gene: TRBD1
J gene: TRBJ1-2
CDR3 DNA: TGTGCCAGCAGTTACCGGGACAGGGCTAACTATGGCTACACCTTC
CDR3 protein: CASSYRDRANYGYTF

clone size: NA
V gene: TRBV28
D gene: TRBD1
J gene: TRBJ1-4
CDR3 DNA: TGTGCCAGCAGTTCGGGACAGCTAAATGAAAAACTGTTTTTT
CDR3 protein: CASSSGQLNEKLFF

clone size: NA
V gene: TRBV15
D gene: TRBD1
J gene: TRBJ1-2
CDR3 DNA: TGTGCCACCAGCGTGAGACAGGGGAGCTACTATGGCTACACCTTC
CDR3 protein: CATSVRQGSYYGYTF

clone size: NA
V gene: TRBV29-1
D gene: NA
J gene: TRBJ2-5
CDR3 DNA: TGCAGCGTTGAAAGCCCTAGCTGGGAGACCCAGTACTTC
CDR3 protein: CSVESPSWETQYF

clone size: many
V gene: TRBV5-6
D gene: TRBD1
J gene: TRBJ1-2
CDR3 DNA: TGTGCCAGCAGCGTATTACAGGGGGACTATGGCTACACCTTC
CDR3 protein: CASSVLQGDYGYTF

clone size: many
V gene: TRBV7-2
D gene: TRBD1
J gene: TRBJ2-1
CDR3 DNA: TGTGCCAGCAGCTCGGACAGGGGTATACACAATGAGCAGTTCTTC
CDR3 protein: CASSSDRGIHNEQFF

clone size: few
V gene: TRBV18
D gene: NA
J gene: TRBJ2-5
CDR3 DNA: TGTGCCAGCTCACGGGACTACCAAGAGACCCAGTACTTC
CDR3 protein: CASSRDYQETQYF

clone size: NA
V gene: TRBV4-3
D gene: NA
J gene: TRBJ2-7
CDR3 DNA: TGCGGCAGCAGCCAGGGGGGGGCCTCCTACGAGCAGTACTTC
CDR3 protein: CGSSQGGASYEQYF